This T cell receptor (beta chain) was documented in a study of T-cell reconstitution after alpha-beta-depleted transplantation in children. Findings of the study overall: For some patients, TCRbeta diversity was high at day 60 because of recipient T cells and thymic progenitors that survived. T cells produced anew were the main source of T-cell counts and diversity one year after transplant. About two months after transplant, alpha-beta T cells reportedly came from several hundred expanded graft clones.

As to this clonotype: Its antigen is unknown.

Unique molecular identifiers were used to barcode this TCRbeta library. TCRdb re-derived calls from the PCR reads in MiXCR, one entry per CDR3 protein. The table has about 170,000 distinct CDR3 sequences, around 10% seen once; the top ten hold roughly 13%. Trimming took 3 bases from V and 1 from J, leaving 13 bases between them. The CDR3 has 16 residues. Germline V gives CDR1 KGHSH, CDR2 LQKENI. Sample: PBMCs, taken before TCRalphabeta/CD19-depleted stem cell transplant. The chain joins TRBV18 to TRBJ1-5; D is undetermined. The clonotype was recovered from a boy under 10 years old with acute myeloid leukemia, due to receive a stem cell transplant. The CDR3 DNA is TGTGCCAGCTCACCTGTGGAGTTGGGGAGCAATCAGCCCCAGCATTTT. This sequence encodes CASSPVELGSNQPQHF.